This T cell receptor beta chain was captured in a study of human T cells and chemical hapten exposure. There are many counts of this clonotype. What it recognizes is unknown. The CDR3 covers 18 residues. V dropped 3 bases and J dropped 10; count of bases not matched to a gene: 15. MiXCR, run by TCRdb on the RACE reads, gives a single entry per CDR3 protein. The sample has some 84,000 distinct CDR3 sequences, over 6.5% seen once; the top ten hold 2.6%. Time point specified: pre-sensitization, week 0. Treatment specified: therapeutic diphenylcyclopropenone sensitization with weekly scalp DPC. Ahead of each patch test application, blood was drawn. General study results and limits: Each of the donors had alopecia, so their immune responses may not resemble those of healthy people.

The sequence came from a man aged 35 to 55 with alopecia areata. Some clones in this sample may be carry-over from other donors' samples. The source material was whole blood, sampled in connection with sensitization to the hapten diphenylcyclopropenone (DPC). The J gene is TRBJ2-1, the V gene TRBV12-3 or TRBV12-4; 13 nucleotides align to TRBD2. The CDR3 DNA reads as TGTGCCAGCAGTTTCTGGGTCGGACGGACTAGCGGGAGAGTAGAGCAGTTCTTC. Translated, it gives CASSFWVGRTSGRVEQFF.